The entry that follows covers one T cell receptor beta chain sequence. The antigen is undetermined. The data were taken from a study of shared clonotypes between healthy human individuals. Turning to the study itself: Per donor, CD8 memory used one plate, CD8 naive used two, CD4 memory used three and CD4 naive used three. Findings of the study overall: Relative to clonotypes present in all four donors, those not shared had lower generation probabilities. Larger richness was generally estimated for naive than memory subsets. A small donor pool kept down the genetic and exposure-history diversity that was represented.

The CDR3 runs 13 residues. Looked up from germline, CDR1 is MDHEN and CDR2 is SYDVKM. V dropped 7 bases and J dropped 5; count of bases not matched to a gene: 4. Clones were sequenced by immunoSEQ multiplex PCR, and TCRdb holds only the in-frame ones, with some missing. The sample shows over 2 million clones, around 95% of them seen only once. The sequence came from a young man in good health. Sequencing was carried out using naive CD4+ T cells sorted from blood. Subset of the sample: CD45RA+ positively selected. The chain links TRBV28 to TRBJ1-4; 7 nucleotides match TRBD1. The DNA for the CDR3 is TGTGCCAGCACCCTGGGACAGAATGAAAAACTGTTTTTT. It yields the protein CASTLGQNEKLFF.